The T cell receptor (beta chain) described here comes from a study of T cell repertoires in cytomegalovirus infection. Looking at the study overall: Recently identified HLA-C-restricted CMV epitopes were among the peptides used. It can be stated that public TCR beta signatures indicated CMV infection as well as a matching HLA type. The study, taken as a whole, reports: Pooled public TCR beta family frequency picked out CMV carriers with the relevant HLA.

The ends lost 4 bases at V and 0 bases at J; junction bases unmatched: 9. The CDR3 is made up of 17 amino acids. Germline V CDR1 and CDR2: LNHDA, SQIVND (reference sequence). For this clonotype: As yet, its antigen is unknown.

TCRdb redid the calling of the reads with MiXCR, one entry per CDR3 protein. The data hold about 220,000 distinct CDR3 sequences, with roughly two fifths observed a single time. The receptor was derived from a human donor in good health (CMV status not recorded). Some clones in this sample may be carry-over from other donors' samples. The genes are TRBV19 and TRBJ1-1; 9 bases are a match to TRBD1. Sequenced here: CD8+ T cells from cultured PBMCs, sampled from culture after CMV antigen stimulation. The CDR3 bases are TGTGCCAGTAGTACACGGACAGGGGAAACTTTGAACACTGAAGCTTTCTTT. This translates into CASSTRTGETLNTEAFF. Full variable domain (rest looked up from reference TRBV19 and TRBJ1-1): DGGITQSPKYLFRKEGQNVTLSCEQNLNHDAMYWYRQDPGQGLRLIYYSQIVNDFQKGDIAEGYSVSREKKESFPLTVTSAQKNPTAFYLCASSTRTGETLNTEAFFGQGTRLTVV.